The 17 T cell receptor beta chains below all came from one sample that was sequenced in a study of T cell responses to AZD1222 COVID-19 vaccine. Measured with immunoSEQ multiplex PCR; TCRdb has only the in-frame clones, and not every one. The sample includes 90,000 to 130,000 clones, about 90% of them seen just once. Material: peripheral blood, obtained on day 0 of AZD1222 vaccination. Source of these receptors: an adult in good health.

This rearrangement joins TRBV27 to TRBJ1-2; D remains ambiguous. In germline, CDR1 is MNHEY, CDR2 SMNVEV (reference sequence). V lost 3 bases to trimming and J lost 0 bases, with 11 bases between them. The CDR3 totals 15 residues. CDR3 loop: CASSFGGLANYGYTF. CDR3 sequence (DNA): TGTGCCAGCAGTTTCGGAGGATTAGCTAACTATGGCTACACCTTC.

This chain links TRBV5-6 with TRBJ2-4, with unresolved D. Germline V lookup: CDR1 SGHDT, CDR2 YYEEEE. The CDR3 covers 14 residues. Trimming pared 6 bases from V and 7 bases from J, leaving 17 bases between. The CDR3 loop is CASTVWGRRNIQYF. For the CDR3, the DNA is TGTGCCAGCACCGTCTGGGGAAGGCGGAACATTCAGTACTTC.

The gene calls are TRBV28 and TRBJ2-5; 10 positions agree with TRBD1. The germline gives CDR1 MDHEN, CDR2 SYDVKM. The CDR3 runs to 17 residues. With 5 bases clipped from V and 0 bases from J, the junction kept 9 bases outside the gene matches. CDR3 loop: CASSNRDRGSYQETQYF. The DNA of the CDR3 is TGTGCCAGCAGTAACCGGGACAGGGGTTCGTACCAAGAGACCCAGTACTTC.

The CDR3 loop is CASSFGTGNTEAFF. The DNA for the CDR3 is TGTGCCAGTAGTTTCGGGACGGGGAACACTGAAGCTTTCTTT. The V call is TRBV19, the J call TRBJ1-1, with a possible D match to TRBD1 (5 bases). V was shortened by 5 bases and J by 1 base, with 11 bases between the two germline ends. Germline V CDR1 and CDR2: LNHDA, SQIVND (reference sequence). This CDR3 region has 14 residues.

J is TRBJ2-7 and V is TRBV5-1; D is possibly TRBD1 (6 bases). Germline CDR1 is SGHRS and CDR2 is YFSETQ. CDR3 length: 15 amino acids. The V and J ends lost 0 bases and 1 base respectively, with 11 bases between them. Written as DNA, the CDR3 is TGCGCCAGCAGCTTGGTGGGACAACCATCCTACGAGCAGTACTTC. This translates into CASSLVGQPSYEQYF.

Remarks on this clone: The germline gene is not matched at one end of the junction; a read error may be the cause. The rearrangement links TRBV5-1 to TRBJ2-1, with TRBD2 identical over 14 bases. This CDR3 spans 17 amino acids. Germline loops: CDR1 SGHRS, CDR2 YFSETQ. The CDR3 spells CASSPGTSGSVYNERFF. The CDR3 DNA reads as TGCGCCAGCAGCCCCGGGACTAGCGGGAGTGTCTACAATGAGCGGTTCTTC.

This clone has just one count. The V and J genes are TRBV5-1 and TRBJ2-7, with D perhaps TRBD1 (5 bases). The germline CDR1 and CDR2 sequences are SGHRS and YFSETQ. The CDR3 is 14 amino acids. V lost 0 bases, J lost 5 bases, and 12 bases lay in between. DNA of the CDR3: TGCGCCAGCAGCTTGGTTCAGGGTGGGGACGAGCAGTACTTC. Residues: CASSLVQGGDEQYF. Based on the CDR3 plus reference TRBV5-1 and TRBJ2-7, the full variable domain is KAGVTQTPRYLIKTRGQQVTLSCSPISGHRSVSWYQQTPGQGLQFLFEYFSETQRNKGNFPGRFSGRQFSNSRSEMNVSTLELGDSALYLCASSLVQGGDEQYFGPGTRLTVT.

The V and J genes are TRBV7-2 and TRBJ1-2, with D hard to call. CDR1 is SGHTA, CDR2 FQGNSA, per germline. This CDR3 is built from 16 residues. The V end was cut by 1 base, the J end by 4 bases, with 16 bases between. The CDR3 DNA sequence: TGTGCCAGCAGCTTAGGGTTACGGGTTTCTAGCTATGGCTACACCTTC. Translation gives CASSLGLRVSSYGYTF.

This clone was detected once. This chain joins TRBV5-1 and TRBJ2-3, with 10 bases lining up with TRBD2. Germline trimming cut 5 bases from V and 1 base from J; bases unmatched to any gene: 4. Germline CDR1 SGHRS, CDR2 YFSETQ. CDR3 size: 15 residues. CDR3 protein: CASSSLAGGTDTQYF. The CDR3 coding sequence is TGCGCCAGCAGTTCCCTAGCGGGGGGCACAGATACGCAGTATTTT.

The chain links TRBV25-1 to TRBJ1-2; perhaps TRBD1 as D (5 bases). The length of the CDR3 is 17 residues. Germline V gene sequence: CDR1 MGHDK, CDR2 SYGVNS. V lost 4 bases and J lost 4, with 22 bases in between. The CDR3 DNA follows: TGTGCCAGCAGTGCGGACTGGGGGTCCCACGGAGGCTATGGCTACACCTTC. Translating gives CASSADWGSHGGYGYTF.

The DNA for the CDR3 is TGTGCCAGCAGTGAAAACAGGCCCCATGAGCAGTTCTTC. Translating it yields CASSENRPHEQFF. The chain has TRBV6-1 and TRBJ2-1, with D tentatively TRBD1 (5 bases). V was trimmed by 2 bases and J by 8 bases, leaving 10 bases between them. The CDR3 extends over 13 amino acids. In germline, CDR1 is MNHNS, CDR2 SASEGT.

The chain combines TRBV2 with TRBJ2-6; the D gene could be TRBD1 or TRBD2 (5 bases each). Looked up from germline, CDR1 is SNHLY and CDR2 is FYNNEI. The CDR3 is 15 amino acids. Trimming cost V 0 bases and J 4 bases, with 7 bases left between them. As DNA, the CDR3 is TGTGCCAGCAGTGAAGCCGGGACCGGGGCCAACGTCCTGACTTTC. It is translated as CASSEAGTGANVLTF.

V gene TRBV2 combines with J gene TRBJ2-3, with 12 bases lining up with TRBD2. The CDR3 is 15 amino acids. Per germline, CDR1 SNHLY and CDR2 FYNNEI. Trimming took 6 bases from V and 4 from J; bases not matched to a gene: 5. The CDR3 here is CASRRLAGVPDTQYF. Written as DNA, the CDR3 is TGTGCCAGCAGGAGACTAGCGGGAGTCCCAGATACGCAGTATTTT.

The chain has TRBV28 and TRBJ1-4; 7 nucleotides agree with TRBD1. CDR3 length equals 15 residues. V lost 5 bases, J lost 5 bases, and 8 bases stayed unmatched. Germline V lookup: CDR1 MDHEN, CDR2 SYDVKM. The CDR3, as DNA: TGTGCCAGCAGTAAAGGGGACAGCACAAATGAAAAACTGTTTTTT. Translation gives CASSKGDSTNEKLFF.

CDR3 residues: CASSLWGQGTDTQYF. CDR3 nucleotides: TGTGCCAGCAGCTTATGGGGGCAGGGGACAGATACGCAGTATTTT. The genes are TRBV7-2 and TRBJ2-3; D perhaps matches TRBD1 (6 bases). Deletions cut 2 bases from V and 3 bases from J, with 12 bases between. The CDR3 is 15 residues long. Germline lookup yields CDR1 SGHTA and CDR2 FQGNSA.

The CDR3 loop is CSVVRGTEAFF. The CDR3 bases are TGCAGCGTTGTCCGGGGAACTGAAGCTTTCTTT. The rearrangement links TRBV29-1 to TRBJ1-1; D call uncertain. The CDR3 consists of 11 residues. CDR1 is SQVTM, CDR2 ANQGSEA, per germline. Between the trimmed V and J ends, which lost 4 bases and 5 bases, there was a span of 8 bases.

This sequence joins TRBV5-1 and TRBJ2-5, with 12 bases that match TRBD2. The V gene's germline CDR1 is SGHRS and CDR2 YFSETQ. The CDR3 has 17 amino acids. V lost 0 bases to trimming and J lost 2 bases; unmatched junction nucleotides: 5. The CDR3 reads CASSLGGLAGFQETQYF. In DNA, the CDR3 is TGCGCCAGCAGCTTGGGGGGACTAGCGGGTTTTCAAGAGACCCAGTACTTC.